This entry lists 11 T cell receptor beta chains sequenced from one sample in a study of OX40 agonist ivuxolimab in advanced cancers. This table comes from immunoSEQ multiplex PCR, and its TCRdb copy is limited to in-frame clones, with some not included. Of roughly 80,000 clones in the sample, around four fifths were seen once. The sequences come from CD4+ or CD8+ T cells sorted from blood, collected in a trial of the OX40 agonist ivuxolimab. All receptors come from an adult with an advanced solid tumor such as melanoma, head and neck, liver or kidney cancer.

The chain uses TRBV5-6 and TRBJ2-7, with D tentatively TRBD2 (7 bases). The germline gives CDR1 SGHDT, CDR2 YYEEEE. This CDR3 region has 16 residues. Trimming cost V 2 bases and J 0 bases, with 15 bases left between them. CDR3: CASSFGAGADSYEQYF. CDR3 coding DNA: TGTGCCAGCAGCTTTGGCGCGGGGGCCGACTCCTACGAGCAGTACTTC.

The rearrangement joins TRBV4-3 to TRBJ2-3; possible D gene TRBD2, 5 bases. V lost 0 bases, J lost 3 bases, and 7 bases lay in between. This CDR3 is built from 14 residues. Per the germline V gene, CDR1 is LGHNA and CDR2 is YSLEER. The CDR3 loop reads CASSQDTGTDTQYF. For the CDR3, the DNA is TGCGCCAGCAGCCAAGATACGGGGACAGATACGCAGTATTTT.

This clone was found once. This chain links TRBV29-1 with TRBJ2-2; D is possibly TRBD2 (6 bases). The CDR3 is 14 amino acids. Germline lookup yields CDR1 SQVTM and CDR2 ANQGSEA. Trimming pared 7 bases from V and 8 bases from J, leaving 20 bases between. Written as DNA, the CDR3 is TGCAGCGCCCTAGGCTCAGGCGCGGGGGGGGAGCTGTTTTTT. Protein: CSALGSGAGGELFF.

The CDR3 is CASSFMPGGFGNTIYF. CDR3 in DNA: TGTGCCAGCAGTTTCATGCCAGGGGGCTTTGGAAACACCATATATTTT. V usage is TRBV28 and J usage is TRBJ1-3; 8 nucleotides line up with TRBD1. There are 16 residues in the CDR3. V gave up 3 bases and J gave up 3 bases; unmatched junction bases: 7. Germline CDR1 and CDR2: MDHEN and SYDVKM.

V is TRBV6-5 and J is TRBJ2-7; weak D call: TRBD2 (5 bases). Germline lookup yields CDR1 MNHEY and CDR2 SVGAGI. The CDR3 extends over 11 amino acids. Trimming removed 8 bases from V and 3 bases from J, with 8 bases in between. For the CDR3, the DNA is TGTGCCAGCGGCCGGGACTACGAGCAGTACTTC. Translating it yields CASGRDYEQYF.

The chain employs TRBV11-2 and TRBJ2-5, with D possibly TRBD1 on 6 matching bases. V was cut by 3 bases and J by 3 bases, with 8 bases left in between. CDR1 is SGHAT and CDR2 is FQNNGV in the germline V gene. The CDR3 consists of 13 residues. The CDR3 loop reads CASSFPGEETQYF. In DNA form, the CDR3 reads TGTGCCAGCAGCTTTCCAGGGGAAGAGACCCAGTACTTC.

The chain employs TRBV5-6 and TRBJ2-7; a possible D gene is TRBD1 (6 bases). Germline CDR1 is SGHDT and CDR2 is YYEEEE. Between the trimmed V and J ends, which lost 5 bases and 5 bases, there was a span of 23 bases. The CDR3 contains 16 residues. CDR3: CASSPDTGSLFDEQYF. The CDR3 DNA sequence: TGTGCCAGCAGTCCGGACACAGGGTCCCTGTTTGACGAGCAGTACTTC.

This clone was counted between two and nine times. This chain joins TRBV6-1 and TRBJ1-4; D is ambiguous. This CDR3 is built from 16 residues. From germline, CDR1 is MNHNS and CDR2 SASEGT. V was clipped by 3 bases and J by 8 bases, with 19 bases between them. CDR3 loop: CASSEAPGRLYEKLFF. CDR3 in DNA: TGTGCCAGCAGTGAGGCCCCCGGTCGTCTTTACGAAAAACTGTTTTTT.

The gene calls are TRBV7-3 and TRBJ2-6; the D gene is possibly TRBD2 (5 bases). CDR1 and CDR2 (germline): SGHTA, FQGTGA. The length of the CDR3 is 16 residues. V shed 5 bases and J shed 1 base, with 12 bases lying between them. CDR3 coding DNA: TGTGCCAGCAGCCGCGACCTAGCTTCTGGGGCCAACGTCCTGACTTTC. Translated, it gives CASSRDLASGANVLTF.

This rearrangement joins TRBV7-9 to TRBJ1-6; 9 bases agree with TRBD1. CDR1 is SEHNR, CDR2 FQNEAQ, per germline (reference sequence). The CDR3 length is 15 residues. With V trimmed by 5 bases and J by 7 bases, 6 bases remained unmatched. This CDR3 reads CASSPWDRENSPLHF. CDR3 nucleotide sequence: TGTGCCAGCAGCCCCTGGGACAGGGAGAATTCACCCCTCCACTTT.

This clone was seen only once. The chain joins TRBV19 to TRBJ1-1; no reliable D call. The CDR3 is 14 residues long. Germline V gives CDR1 LNHDA, CDR2 SQIVND (reference sequence). The V gene lost 3 bases and the J gene lost 2 bases, with 10 bases spanning the gap. In DNA form, the CDR3 reads TGTGCCAGTAGTATGTACTCGGGTAACACTGAAGCTTTCTTT. Translated, it gives CASSMYSGNTEAFF.